This TCR beta chain was documented in a study of tumor T cells in aggressive B-cell lymphoma. This CDR3 has 13 amino acids. CDR1 is LNHDA and CDR2 is SQIVND in the germline V gene (reference sequence). V lost 7 bases and J 7 bases, leaving 16 bases between the germline ends. TCRdb's table, derived via immunoSEQ multiplex PCR, lists solely in-frame clones and lacks some. The sample lists about 3,500 clones, 94% occurring once. The chain recombines TRBV19 with TRBJ1-1, with D maybe TRBD1 (6 bases). The sequence was collected from an adult with diffuse large B cell lymphoma. Source material: tumor tissue. The CDR3 reads CASKGRGASEAFF. Here the CDR3 DNA reads TGTGCCAGTAAGGGCAGGGGCGCGAGTGAAGCTTTCTTT.